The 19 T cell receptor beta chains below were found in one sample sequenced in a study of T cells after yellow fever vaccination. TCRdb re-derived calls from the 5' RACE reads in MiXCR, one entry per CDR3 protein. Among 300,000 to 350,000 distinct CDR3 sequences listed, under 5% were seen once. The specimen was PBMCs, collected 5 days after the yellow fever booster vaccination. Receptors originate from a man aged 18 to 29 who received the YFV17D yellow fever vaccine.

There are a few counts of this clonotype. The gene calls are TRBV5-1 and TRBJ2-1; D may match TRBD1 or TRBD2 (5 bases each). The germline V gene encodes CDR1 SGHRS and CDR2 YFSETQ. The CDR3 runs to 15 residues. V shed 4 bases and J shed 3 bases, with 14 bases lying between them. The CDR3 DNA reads TGCGCCAGCAGCCGCCCCGGGGCCGTCTACAATGAGCAGTTCTTC. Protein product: CASSRPGAVYNEQFF. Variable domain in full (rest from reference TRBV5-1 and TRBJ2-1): KAGVTQTPRYLIKTRGQQVTLSCSPISGHRSVSWYQQTPGQGLQFLFEYFSETQRNKGNFPGRFSGRQFSNSRSEMNVSTLELGDSALYLCASSRPGAVYNEQFFGPGTRLTVL.

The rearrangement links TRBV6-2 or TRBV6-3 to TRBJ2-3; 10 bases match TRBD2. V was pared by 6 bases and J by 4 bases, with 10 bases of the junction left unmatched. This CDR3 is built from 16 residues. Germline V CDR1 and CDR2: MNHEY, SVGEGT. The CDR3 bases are TGTGCCAGCAGCAACCCTGACAGCGGGGGGGCAGATACGCAGTATTTT. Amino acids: CASSNPDSGGADTQYF.

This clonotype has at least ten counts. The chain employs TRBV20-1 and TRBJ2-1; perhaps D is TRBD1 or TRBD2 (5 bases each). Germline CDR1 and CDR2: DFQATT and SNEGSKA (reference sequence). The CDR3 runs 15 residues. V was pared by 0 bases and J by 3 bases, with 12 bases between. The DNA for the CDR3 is TGCAGTGCTAGAGAGAGGGGAGCGTACTACAATGAGCAGTTCTTC. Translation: CSARERGAYYNEQFF.

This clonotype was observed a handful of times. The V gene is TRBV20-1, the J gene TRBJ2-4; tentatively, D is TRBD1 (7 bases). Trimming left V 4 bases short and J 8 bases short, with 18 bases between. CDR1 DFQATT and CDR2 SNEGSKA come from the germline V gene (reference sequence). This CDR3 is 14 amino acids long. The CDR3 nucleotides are TGCAGTGCTATTTTTTCCAGGGGGGCGGACATTCAGTACTTC. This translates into CSAIFSRGADIQYF.

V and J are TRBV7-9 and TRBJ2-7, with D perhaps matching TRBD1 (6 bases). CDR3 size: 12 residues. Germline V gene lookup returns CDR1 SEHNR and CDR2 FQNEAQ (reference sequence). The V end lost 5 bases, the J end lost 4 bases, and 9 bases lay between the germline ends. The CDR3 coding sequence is TGTGCCAGCAGCACCGGACAGTACGAGCAGTACTTC. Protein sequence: CASSTGQYEQYF.

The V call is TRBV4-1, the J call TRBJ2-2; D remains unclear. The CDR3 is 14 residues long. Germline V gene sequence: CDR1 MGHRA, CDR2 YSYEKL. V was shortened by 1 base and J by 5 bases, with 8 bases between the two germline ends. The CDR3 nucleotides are TGCGCCAGCAGCCAAGGCCTTCAGACCGGGGAGCTGTTTTTT. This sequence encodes CASSQGLQTGELFF.

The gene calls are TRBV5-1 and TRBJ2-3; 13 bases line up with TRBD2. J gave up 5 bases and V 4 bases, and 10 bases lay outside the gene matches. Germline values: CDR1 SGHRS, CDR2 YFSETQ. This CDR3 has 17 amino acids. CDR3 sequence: CASSPPSTSGGKDTQYF. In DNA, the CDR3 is TGCGCCAGCAGCCCCCCTTCGACTAGCGGGGGGAAAGATACGCAGTATTTT.

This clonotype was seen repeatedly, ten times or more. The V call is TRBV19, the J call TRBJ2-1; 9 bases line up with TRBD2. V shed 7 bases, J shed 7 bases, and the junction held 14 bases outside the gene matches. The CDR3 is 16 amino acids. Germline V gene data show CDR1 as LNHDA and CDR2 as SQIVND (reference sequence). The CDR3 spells CASTLWAGGPFNEQFF. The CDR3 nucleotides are TGTGCCAGTACCCTCTGGGCGGGGGGGCCCTTTAATGAGCAGTTCTTC.

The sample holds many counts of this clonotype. The CDR3 protein is CASSQGAPYEQYF. The CDR3 DNA reads as TGTGCCAGCAGTCAGGGGGCACCCTACGAGCAGTACTTC. V usage is TRBV7-6 and J usage is TRBJ2-7, with 8 bases identical to TRBD1. After removal of 6 bases from V and 2 bases from J, the junction contained 3 bases not matched to a gene. The germline CDR1 and CDR2 sequences are SGHVS and FNYEAQ. This CDR3 has 13 residues.

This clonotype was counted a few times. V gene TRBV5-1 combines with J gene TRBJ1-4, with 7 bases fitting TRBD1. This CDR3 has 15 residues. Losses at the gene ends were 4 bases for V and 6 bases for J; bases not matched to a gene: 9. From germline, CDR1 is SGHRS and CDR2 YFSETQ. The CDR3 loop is CASSPETGFDEKLFF. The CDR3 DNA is TGCGCCAGCAGCCCAGAGACAGGGTTTGATGAAAAACTGTTTTTT.

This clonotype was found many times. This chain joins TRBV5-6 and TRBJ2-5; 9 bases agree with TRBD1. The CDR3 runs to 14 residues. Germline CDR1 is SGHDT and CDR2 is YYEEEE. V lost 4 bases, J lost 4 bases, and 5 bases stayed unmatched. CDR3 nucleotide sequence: TGTGCCAGCAGCAGGACAGGGGTAGGAGAGACCCAGTACTTC. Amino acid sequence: CASSRTGVGETQYF. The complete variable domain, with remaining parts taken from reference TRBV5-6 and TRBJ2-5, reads DAGVTQSPTHLIKTRGQQVTLRCSPKSGHDTVSWYQQALGQGPQFIFQYYEEEERQRGNFPDRFSGHQFPNYSSELNVNALLLGDSALYLCASSRTGVGETQYFGPGTRLLVL.

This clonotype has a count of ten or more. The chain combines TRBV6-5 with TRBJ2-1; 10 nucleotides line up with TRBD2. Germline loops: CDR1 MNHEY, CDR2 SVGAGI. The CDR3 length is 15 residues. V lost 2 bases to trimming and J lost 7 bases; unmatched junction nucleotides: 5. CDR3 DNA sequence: TGTGCCAGCAGTTACGGAGCGGGGGGGCTTAATGAGCAGTTCTTC. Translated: CASSYGAGGLNEQFF.

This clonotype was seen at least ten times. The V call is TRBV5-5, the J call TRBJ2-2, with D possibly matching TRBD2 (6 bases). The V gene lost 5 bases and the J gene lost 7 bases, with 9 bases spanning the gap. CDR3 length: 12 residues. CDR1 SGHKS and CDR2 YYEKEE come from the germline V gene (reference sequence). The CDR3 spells CASSLGGGELFF. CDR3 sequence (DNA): TGTGCCAGCAGTCTGGGGGGCGGGGAGCTGTTTTTT.

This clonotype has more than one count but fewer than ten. The CDR3 region has the DNA TGTGCCAGCAGCTTTTCCAGACAGGGGATAAACATTCAGTACTTC. This encodes CASSFSRQGINIQYF. The V gene is TRBV7-2, the J gene TRBJ2-4; 8 positions agree with TRBD1. Germline trimming cut 3 bases from V and 6 bases from J; bases unmatched to any gene: 7. CDR1 is SGHTA and CDR2 is FQGNSA in the germline V gene. The CDR3 is made up of 15 amino acids.

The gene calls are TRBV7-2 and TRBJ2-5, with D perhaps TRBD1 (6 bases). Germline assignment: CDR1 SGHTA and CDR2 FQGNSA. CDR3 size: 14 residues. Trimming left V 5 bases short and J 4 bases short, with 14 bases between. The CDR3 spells CASSVIQGGETQYF. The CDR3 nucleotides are TGTGCCAGCAGCGTAATACAGGGTGGAGAGACCCAGTACTTC.

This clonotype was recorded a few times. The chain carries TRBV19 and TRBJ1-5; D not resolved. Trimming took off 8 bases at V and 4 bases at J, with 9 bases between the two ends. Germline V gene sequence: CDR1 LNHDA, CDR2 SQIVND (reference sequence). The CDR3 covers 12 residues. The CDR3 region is CASVDGNQPQHF. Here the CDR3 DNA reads TGTGCCAGTGTAGACGGAAATCAGCCCCAGCATTTT.

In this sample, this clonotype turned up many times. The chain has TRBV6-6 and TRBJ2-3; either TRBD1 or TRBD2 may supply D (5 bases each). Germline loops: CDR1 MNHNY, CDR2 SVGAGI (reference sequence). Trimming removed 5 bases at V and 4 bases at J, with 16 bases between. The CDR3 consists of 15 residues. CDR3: CASSPSGGFADTQYF. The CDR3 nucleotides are TGTGCCAGCAGTCCCTCTGGGGGTTTCGCAGATACGCAGTATTTT.

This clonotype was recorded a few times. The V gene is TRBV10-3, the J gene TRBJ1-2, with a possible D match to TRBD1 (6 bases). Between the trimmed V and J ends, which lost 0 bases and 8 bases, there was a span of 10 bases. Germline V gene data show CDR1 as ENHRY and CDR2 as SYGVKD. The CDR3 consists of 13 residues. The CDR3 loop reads CAISESAGTGYTF. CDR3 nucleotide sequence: TGTGCCATCAGTGAGTCGGCGGGGACAGGCTACACCTTC.

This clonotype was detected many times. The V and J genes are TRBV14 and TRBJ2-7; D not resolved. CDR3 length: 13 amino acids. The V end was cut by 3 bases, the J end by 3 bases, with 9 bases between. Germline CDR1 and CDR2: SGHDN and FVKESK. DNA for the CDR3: TGTGCCAGCAGCCATTTCGACGGCTACGAGCAGTACTTC. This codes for CASSHFDGYEQYF.